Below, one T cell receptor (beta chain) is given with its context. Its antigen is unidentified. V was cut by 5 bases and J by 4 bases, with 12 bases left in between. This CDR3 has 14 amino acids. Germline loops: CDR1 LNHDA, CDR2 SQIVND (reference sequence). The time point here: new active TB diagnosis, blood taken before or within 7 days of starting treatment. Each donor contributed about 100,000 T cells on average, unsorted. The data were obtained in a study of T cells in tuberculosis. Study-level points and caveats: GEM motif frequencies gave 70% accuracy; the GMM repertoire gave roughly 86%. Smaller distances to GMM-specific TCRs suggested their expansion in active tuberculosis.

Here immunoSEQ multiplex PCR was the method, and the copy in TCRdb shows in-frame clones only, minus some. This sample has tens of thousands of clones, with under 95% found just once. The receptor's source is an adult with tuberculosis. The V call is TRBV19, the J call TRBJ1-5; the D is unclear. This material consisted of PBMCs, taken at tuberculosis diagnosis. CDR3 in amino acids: CASSLQAGNQPQHF. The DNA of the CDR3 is TGTGCCAGTAGTCTTCAAGCCGGTAATCAGCCCCAGCATTTT.